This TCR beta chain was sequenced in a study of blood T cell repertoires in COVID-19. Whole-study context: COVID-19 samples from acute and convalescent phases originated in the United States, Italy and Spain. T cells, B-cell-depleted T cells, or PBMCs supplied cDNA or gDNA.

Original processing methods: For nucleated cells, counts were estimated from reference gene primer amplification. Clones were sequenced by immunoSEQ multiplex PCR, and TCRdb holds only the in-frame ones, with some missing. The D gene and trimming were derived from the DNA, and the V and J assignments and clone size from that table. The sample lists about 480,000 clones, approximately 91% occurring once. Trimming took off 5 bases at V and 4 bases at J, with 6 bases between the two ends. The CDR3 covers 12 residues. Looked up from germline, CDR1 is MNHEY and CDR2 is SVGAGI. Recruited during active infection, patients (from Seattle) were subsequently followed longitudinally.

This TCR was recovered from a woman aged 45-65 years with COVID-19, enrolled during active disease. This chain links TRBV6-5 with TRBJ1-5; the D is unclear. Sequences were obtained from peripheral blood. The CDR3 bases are TGTGCCAGCAGTCGAGGTAATCAGCCCCAGCATTTT. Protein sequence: CASSRGNQPQHF.